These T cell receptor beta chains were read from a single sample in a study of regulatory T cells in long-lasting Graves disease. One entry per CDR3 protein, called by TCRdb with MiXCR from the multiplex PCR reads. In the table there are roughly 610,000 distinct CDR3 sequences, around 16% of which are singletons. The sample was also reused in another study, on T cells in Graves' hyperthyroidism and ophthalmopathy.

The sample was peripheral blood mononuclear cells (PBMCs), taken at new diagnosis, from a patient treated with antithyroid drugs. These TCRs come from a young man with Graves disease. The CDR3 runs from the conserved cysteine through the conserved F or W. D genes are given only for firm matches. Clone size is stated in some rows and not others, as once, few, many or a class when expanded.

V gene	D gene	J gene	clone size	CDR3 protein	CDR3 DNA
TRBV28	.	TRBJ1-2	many	CASTRDRPNSSGYGYTF	TGTGCCAGCACTCGGGACCGGCCCAATAGTAGCGGCTATGGCTACACCTTC
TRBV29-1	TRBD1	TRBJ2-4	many	CSVGGDRVKNIQYF	TGCAGCGTTGGCGGGGACAGGGTTAAAAACATTCAGTACTTC
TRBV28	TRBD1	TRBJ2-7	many	CASSSRDRAYEQYF	TGTGCCAGCAGCTCGCGAGACAGGGCCTACGAGCAGTACTTC
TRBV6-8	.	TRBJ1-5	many	CASRFERNQPQHF	TGTGCCAGCAGGTTCGAGAGAAATCAGCCCCAGCATTTT
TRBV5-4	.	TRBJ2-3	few	CASSLGRALDTQYF	TGTGCCAGCAGCTTGGGTCGGGCATTAGATACGCAGTATTTT
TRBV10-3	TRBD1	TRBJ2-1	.	CAISPTRDRGNEQFF	TGTGCCATCAGTCCGACACGGGACAGGGGGAATGAGCAGTTCTTC
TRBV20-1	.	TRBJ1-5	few	CSASPRGDSNQPQHF	TGCAGTGCTAGCCCGCGGGGAGATAGCAATCAGCCCCAGCATTTT
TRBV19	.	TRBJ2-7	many	CASTPVPRTYEQYF	TGTGCCAGTACCCCTGTGCCACGCACCTACGAGCAGTACTTC
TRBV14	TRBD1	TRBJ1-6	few	CASSQAPGGTYNSPLHF	TGTGCCAGCAGCCAAGCCCCAGGGGGGACCTATAATTCACCCCTCCACTTT
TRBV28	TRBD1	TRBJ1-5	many	CASQHTGTGGSNQPQHF	TGTGCCAGCCAACATACCGGGACAGGTGGGAGCAATCAGCCCCAGCATTTT
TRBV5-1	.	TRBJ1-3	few	CASTPDSGNTIYF	TGCGCCAGCACCCCTGATTCTGGAAACACCATATATTTT
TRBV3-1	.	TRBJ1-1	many	CASSQEARGEAFF	TGTGCCAGCAGCCAAGAGGCCAGGGGTGAAGCTTTCTTT
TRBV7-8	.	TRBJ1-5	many	CASSLPLPDQPQHF	TGTGCCAGCAGCTTACCTCTTCCGGATCAGCCCCAGCATTTT
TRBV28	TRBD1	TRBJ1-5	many	CASSPTTGNSNQPQHF	TGTGCCAGCAGTCCCACGACAGGGAATAGCAATCAGCCCCAGCATTTT
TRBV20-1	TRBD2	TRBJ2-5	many	CSATGLAGGYQETQYF	TGCAGTGCTACCGGACTAGCGGGAGGGTACCAAGAGACCCAGTACTTC
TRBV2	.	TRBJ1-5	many	CASSGTAAYSNQPQHF	TGTGCCAGCAGTGGGACAGCGGCCTATAGCAATCAGCCCCAGCATTTT
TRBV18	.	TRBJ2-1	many	CASSPPLQIQFF	TGTGCCAGCTCACCACCTTTACAGATCCAGTTCTTC
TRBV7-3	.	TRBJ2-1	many	CASSPRGTPRDEQFF	TGTGCCAGCAGCCCCCGGGGGACTCCAAGGGATGAGCAGTTCTTC
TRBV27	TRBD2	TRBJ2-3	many	CASSLMGLRTDTQYF	TGTGCCAGCAGTCTCATGGGACTACGCACAGATACGCAGTATTTT
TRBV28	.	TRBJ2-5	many	CASSLEGPETQYF	TGTGCCAGCAGTTTGGAGGGCCCAGAGACCCAGTACTTC
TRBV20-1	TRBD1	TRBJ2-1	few	CSASYRGSEQFF	TGCAGTGCTTCCTACAGGGGCTCGGAGCAGTTCTTC
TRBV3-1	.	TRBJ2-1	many	CASSQDGSSYNEQFF	TGTGCCAGCAGCCAAGATGGGAGCTCCTACAATGAGCAGTTCTTC
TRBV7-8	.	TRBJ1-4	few	CASSFYFLGGGDEKLFF	TGTGCCAGCAGCTTTTATTTCCTAGGTGGAGGGGATGAAAAACTGTTTTTT
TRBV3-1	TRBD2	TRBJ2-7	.	CASRTSGANEQYF	TGTGCCAGCCGCACTAGCGGAGCCAACGAGCAGTACTTC
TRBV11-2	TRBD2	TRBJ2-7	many	CASTNGLAEGYEQYF	TGTGCCAGCACCAACGGACTAGCGGAGGGATACGAGCAGTACTTC
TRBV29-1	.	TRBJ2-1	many	CSVPNEEASRIPYNEQFF	TGCAGCGTGCCGAATGAGGAGGCTAGCCGAATTCCCTACAATGAGCAGTTCTTC
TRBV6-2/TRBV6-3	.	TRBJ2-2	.	CASRTVDGELFF	TGTGCCAGCCGAACCGTTGACGGGGAGCTGTTTTTT
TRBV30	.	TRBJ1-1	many	CAWSVVQNTEAFF	TGTGCCTGGAGTGTAGTTCAGAACACTGAAGCTTTCTTT
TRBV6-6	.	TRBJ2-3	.	CASSYSTRPDTQYF	TGTGCCAGCAGTTACTCGACTAGACCAGATACGCAGTATTTT
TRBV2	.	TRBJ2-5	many	CASRGSNQETQYF	TGTGCCAGCAGGGGCAGCAATCAAGAGACCCAGTACTTC
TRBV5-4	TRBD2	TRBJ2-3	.	CASSPRLASSTDTQYF	TGTGCCAGCAGCCCAAGACTAGCGAGCAGCACAGATACGCAGTATTTT
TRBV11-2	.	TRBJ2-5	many	CASSLDERGWETQYF	TGTGCCAGCAGCTTAGATGAAAGGGGCTGGGAGACCCAGTACTTC
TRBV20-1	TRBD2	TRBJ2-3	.	CSAVRTSGFTDTQYF	TGCAGTGCCGTAAGGACTAGCGGATTCACAGATACGCAGTATTTT
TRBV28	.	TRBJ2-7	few	CASTSWGGGRYEQYF	TGTGCCAGCACCTCCTGGGGGGGCGGGAGATACGAGCAGTACTTC
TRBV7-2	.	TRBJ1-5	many	CASSLVGELQPQHF	TGTGCCAGCAGCTTAGTTGGGGAGCTTCAGCCCCAGCATTTT
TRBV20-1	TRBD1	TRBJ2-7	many	CSAWDRGREQYF	TGCAGTGCTTGGGACAGGGGGCGCGAGCAGTACTTC
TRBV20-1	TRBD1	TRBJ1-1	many	CSAHRGLGTEAFF	TGCAGTGCGCACAGGGGGCTCGGCACTGAAGCTTTCTTT
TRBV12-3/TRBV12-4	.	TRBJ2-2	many	CASSPRESPGELFF	TGTGCCAGCAGCCCTCGGGAAAGTCCCGGGGAGCTGTTTTTT
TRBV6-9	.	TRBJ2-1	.	CASSYGPRDSSYNEQFF	TGTGCCAGCAGTTACGGCCCCCGGGACTCTTCCTACAATGAGCAGTTCTTC
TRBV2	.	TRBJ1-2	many	CASSAAAGFGYTF	TGTGCCAGCAGTGCGGCGGCAGGGTTTGGCTACACCTTC
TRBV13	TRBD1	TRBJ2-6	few	CASSLGTGVAGANVLTF	TGTGCCAGCAGCTTAGGGACAGGGGTGGCGGGGGCCAACGTCCTGACTTTC
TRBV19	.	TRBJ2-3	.	CASSIDSTDTQYF	TGTGCCAGTAGTATAGATAGCACAGATACGCAGTATTTT
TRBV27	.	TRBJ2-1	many	CASSSVDAFGEQFF	TGTGCCAGCAGTTCAGTAGACGCTTTCGGAGAGCAGTTCTTC
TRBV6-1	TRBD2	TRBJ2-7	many	CASTPRTSGGTYEQYF	TGTGCCAGCACCCCTAGGACTAGCGGGGGGACCTACGAGCAGTACTTC
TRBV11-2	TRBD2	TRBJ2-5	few	CASSAQLAGAETQYF	TGTGCCAGCAGCGCGCAACTAGCGGGAGCTGAGACCCAGTACTTC
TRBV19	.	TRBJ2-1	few	CASSPRPRQLRRYNEQFF	TGTGCCAGTAGTCCTCGCCCCAGACAGCTCCGCCGATACAATGAGCAGTTCTTC
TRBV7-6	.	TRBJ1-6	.	CASSLSSESYSPLHF	TGTGCCAGCAGCTTATCTTCCGAATCGTATTCACCCCTCCACTTT
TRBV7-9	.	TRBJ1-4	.	CASTLGSSGEKLFF	TGTGCCAGCACCCTTGGGAGTTCGGGTGAAAAACTGTTTTTT
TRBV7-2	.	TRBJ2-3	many	CASSLDRWADTQYF	TGTGCCAGCAGCCTTGACCGTTGGGCAGATACGCAGTATTTT
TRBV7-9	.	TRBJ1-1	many	CASSLGGETEAFF	TGTGCCAGCAGCTTAGGGGGAGAGACTGAAGCTTTCTTT
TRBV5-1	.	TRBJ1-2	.	CASSLTEAYGYTF	TGCGCCAGCAGCTTGACAGAAGCGTATGGCTACACCTTC
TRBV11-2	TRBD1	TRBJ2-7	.	CASSRIRGQGASYEQYF	TGTGCCAGCAGCCGGATAAGAGGACAGGGGGCTTCCTACGAGCAGTACTTC